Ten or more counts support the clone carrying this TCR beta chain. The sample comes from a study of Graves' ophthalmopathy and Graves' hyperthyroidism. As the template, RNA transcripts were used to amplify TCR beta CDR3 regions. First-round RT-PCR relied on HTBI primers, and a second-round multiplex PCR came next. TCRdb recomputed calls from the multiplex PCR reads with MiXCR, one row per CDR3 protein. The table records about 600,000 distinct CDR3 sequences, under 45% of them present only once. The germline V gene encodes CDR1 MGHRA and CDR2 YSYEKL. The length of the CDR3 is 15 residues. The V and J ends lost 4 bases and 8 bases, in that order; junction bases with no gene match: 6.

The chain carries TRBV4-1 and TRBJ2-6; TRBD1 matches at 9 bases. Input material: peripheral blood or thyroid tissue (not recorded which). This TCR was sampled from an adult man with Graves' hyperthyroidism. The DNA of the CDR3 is TGCGCCAGCAGCCTGCTGACAGGGGGATCCAACGTCCTGACTTTC. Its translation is CASSLLTGGSNVLTF.